This T cell receptor beta chain was recovered during a study of technical replicates of blood from a handful of donors. Germline CDR1 and CDR2: SGHAT and FQNNGV. Trimming cost V 4 bases and J 5 bases; bases outside gene matches: 10. The CDR3 loop spans 15 amino acids. TCRdb keeps only in-frame clones here, not all; method: immunoSEQ multiplex PCR. The sample shows under 90,000 clones, 85% to 95% of them seen only once. The chain recombines TRBV11-2 with TRBJ1-1; 7 bases fit TRBD1. This TCR was recovered from a human donor in good health. The sequenced sample was T cells isolated from PBMCs. The CDR3 DNA follows: TGTGCCAGCAGCTCCCTGACAGGGAGTAGGACTGAAGCTTTCTTT. This sequence encodes CASSSLTGSRTEAFF.